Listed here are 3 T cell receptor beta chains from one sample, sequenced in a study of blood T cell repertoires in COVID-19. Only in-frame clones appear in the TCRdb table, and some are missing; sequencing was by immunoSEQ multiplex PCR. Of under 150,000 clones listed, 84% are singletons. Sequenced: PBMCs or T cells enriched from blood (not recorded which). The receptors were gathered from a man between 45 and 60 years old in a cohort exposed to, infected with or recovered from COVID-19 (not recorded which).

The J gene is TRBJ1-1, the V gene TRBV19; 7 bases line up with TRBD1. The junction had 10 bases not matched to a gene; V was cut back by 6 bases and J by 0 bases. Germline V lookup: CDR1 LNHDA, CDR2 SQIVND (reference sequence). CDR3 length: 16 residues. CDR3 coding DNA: TGTGCCAGTAGCTACAGGGGTCTTATTATGAACACTGAAGCTTTCTTT. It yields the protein CASSYRGLIMNTEAFF.

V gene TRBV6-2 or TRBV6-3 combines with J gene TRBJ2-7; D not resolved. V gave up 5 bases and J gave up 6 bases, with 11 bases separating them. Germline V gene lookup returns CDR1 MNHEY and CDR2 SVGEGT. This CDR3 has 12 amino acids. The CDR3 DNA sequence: TGTGCCAGCAGTCTGACTGGCGCCGAGCAGTACTTC. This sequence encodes CASSLTGAEQYF.

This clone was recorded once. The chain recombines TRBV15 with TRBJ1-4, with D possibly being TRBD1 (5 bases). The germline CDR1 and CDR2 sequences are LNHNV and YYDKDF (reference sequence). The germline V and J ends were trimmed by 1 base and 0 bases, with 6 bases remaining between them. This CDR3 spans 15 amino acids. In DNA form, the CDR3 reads TGTGCCACCAGCAGAGGACAGTCAACTAATGAAAAACTGTTTTTT. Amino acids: CATSRGQSTNEKLFF.